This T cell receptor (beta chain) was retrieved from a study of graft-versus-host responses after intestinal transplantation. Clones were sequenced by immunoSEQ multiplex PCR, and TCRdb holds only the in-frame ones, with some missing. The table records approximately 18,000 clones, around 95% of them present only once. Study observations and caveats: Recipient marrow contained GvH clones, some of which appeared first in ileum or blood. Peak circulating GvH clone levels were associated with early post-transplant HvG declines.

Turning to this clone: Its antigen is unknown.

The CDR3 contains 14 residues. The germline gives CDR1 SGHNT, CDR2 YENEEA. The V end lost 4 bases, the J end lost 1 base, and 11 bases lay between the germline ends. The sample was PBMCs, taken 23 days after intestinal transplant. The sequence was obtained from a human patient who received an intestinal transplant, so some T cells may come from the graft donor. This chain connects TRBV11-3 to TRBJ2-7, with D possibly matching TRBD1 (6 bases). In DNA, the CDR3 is TGTGCCAGCAGCTCTTCGGACAGTTCCTACGAGCAGTACTTC. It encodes CASSSSDSSYEQYF.